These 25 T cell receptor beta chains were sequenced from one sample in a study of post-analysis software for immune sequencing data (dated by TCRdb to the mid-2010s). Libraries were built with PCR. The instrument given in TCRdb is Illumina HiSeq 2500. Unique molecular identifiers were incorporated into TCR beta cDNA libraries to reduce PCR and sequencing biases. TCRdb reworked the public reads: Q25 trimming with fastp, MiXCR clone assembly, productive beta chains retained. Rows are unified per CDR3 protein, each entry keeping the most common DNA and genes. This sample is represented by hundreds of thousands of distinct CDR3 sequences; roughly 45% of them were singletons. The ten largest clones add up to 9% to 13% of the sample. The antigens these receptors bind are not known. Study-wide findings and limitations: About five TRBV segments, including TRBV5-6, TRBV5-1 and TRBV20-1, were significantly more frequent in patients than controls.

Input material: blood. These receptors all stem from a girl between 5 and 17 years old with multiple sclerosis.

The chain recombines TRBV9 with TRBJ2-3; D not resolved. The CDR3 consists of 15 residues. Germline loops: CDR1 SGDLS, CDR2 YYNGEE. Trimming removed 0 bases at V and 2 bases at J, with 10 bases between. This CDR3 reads CASSVVPQHTDTQYF. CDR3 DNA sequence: TGTGCCAGCAGCGTAGTGCCCCAGCACACAGATACGCAGTATTTT.

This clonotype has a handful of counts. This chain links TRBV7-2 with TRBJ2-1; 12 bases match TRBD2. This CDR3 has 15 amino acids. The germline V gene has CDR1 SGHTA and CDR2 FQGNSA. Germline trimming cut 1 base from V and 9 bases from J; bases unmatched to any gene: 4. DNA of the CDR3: TGTGCCAGCAGCTTAGACGGGACTAGCGGGCTTGAGCAGTTCTTC. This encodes CASSLDGTSGLEQFF.

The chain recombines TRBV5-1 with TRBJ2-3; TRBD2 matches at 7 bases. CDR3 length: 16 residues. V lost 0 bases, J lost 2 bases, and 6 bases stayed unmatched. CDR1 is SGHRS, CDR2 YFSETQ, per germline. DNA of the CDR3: TGCGCCAGCAGCTTGGGCGGGAGTGTTGACACAGATACGCAGTATTTT. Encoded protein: CASSLGGSVDTDTQYF.

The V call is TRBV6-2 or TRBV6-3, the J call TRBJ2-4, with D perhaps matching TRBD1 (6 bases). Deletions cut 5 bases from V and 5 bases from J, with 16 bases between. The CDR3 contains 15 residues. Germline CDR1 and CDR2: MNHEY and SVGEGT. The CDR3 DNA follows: TGTGCCAGCAGTACCGACAGGAGGACCGAAAACATTCAGTACTTC. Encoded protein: CASSTDRRTENIQYF.

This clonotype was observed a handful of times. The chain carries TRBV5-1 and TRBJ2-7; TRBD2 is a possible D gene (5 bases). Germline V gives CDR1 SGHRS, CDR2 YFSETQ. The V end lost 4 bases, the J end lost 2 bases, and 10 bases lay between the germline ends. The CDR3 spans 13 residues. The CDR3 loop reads CASSPYGAYEQYF. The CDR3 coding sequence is TGCGCCAGCAGCCCTTACGGGGCCTACGAGCAGTACTTC.

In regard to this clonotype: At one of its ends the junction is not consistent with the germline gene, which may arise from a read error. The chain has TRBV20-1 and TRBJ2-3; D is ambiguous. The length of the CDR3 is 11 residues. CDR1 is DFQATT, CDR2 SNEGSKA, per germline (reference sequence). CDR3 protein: CSAPRADMQYF. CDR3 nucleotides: TGCAGTGCTCCAAGGGCAGATATGCAGTATTTT.

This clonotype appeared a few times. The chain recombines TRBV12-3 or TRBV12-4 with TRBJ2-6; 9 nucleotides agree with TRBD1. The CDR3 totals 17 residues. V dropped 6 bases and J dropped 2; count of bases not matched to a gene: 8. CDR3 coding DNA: TGTGCCAGCAGGCCGGGACAGGGTCTCGCTGGGGCCAACGTCCTGACTTTC. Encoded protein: CASRPGQGLAGANVLTF.

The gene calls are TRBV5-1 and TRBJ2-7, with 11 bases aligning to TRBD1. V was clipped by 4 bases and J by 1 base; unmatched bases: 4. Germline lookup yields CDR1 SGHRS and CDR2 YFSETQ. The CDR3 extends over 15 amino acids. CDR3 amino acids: CASSIGQGASYEQYF. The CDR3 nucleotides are TGCGCCAGCAGCATCGGACAGGGGGCTTCCTACGAGCAGTACTTC.

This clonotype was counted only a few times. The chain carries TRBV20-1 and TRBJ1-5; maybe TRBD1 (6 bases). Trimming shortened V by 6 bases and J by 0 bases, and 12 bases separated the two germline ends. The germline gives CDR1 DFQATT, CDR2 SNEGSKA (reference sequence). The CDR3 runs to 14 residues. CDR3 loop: CSATGQNSNQPQHF. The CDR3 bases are TGCAGTGCCACGGGACAAAATAGCAATCAGCCCCAGCATTTT.

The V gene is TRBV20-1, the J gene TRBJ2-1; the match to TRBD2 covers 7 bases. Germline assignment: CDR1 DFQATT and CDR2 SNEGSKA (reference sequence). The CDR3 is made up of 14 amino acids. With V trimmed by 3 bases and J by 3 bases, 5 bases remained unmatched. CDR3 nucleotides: TGCAGTGCTAGTCGCGGGAGCGACTACAATGAGCAGTTCTTC. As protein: CSASRGSDYNEQFF.

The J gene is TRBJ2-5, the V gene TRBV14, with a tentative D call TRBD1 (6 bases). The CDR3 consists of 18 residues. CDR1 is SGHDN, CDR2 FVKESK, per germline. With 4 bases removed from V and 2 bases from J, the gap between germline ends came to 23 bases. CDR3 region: CASSLYLTTGRWQETQYF. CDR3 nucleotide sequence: TGTGCCAGCAGCCTATACCTTACAACAGGGCGATGGCAAGAGACCCAGTACTTC.

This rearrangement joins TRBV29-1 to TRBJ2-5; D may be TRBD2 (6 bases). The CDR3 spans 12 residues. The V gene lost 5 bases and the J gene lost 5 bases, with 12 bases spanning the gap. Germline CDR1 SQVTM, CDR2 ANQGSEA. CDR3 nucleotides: TGCAGCGTTCATCGGGAGAGGGAGACCCAGTACTTC. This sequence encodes CSVHRERETQYF.

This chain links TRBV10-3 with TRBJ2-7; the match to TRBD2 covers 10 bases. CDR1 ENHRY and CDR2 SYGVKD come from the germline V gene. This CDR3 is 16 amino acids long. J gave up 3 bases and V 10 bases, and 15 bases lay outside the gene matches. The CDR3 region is CATAGLADTRGYEQYF. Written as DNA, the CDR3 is TGTGCCACCGCCGGACTAGCGGATACCCGGGGCTACGAGCAGTACTTC.

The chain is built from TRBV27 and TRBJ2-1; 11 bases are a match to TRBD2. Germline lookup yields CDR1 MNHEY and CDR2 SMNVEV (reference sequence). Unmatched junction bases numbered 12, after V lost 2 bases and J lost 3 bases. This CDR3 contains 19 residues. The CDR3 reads CASSLGLAGGVSGYNEQFF. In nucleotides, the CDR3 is TGTGCCAGCAGTTTAGGGCTAGCGGGAGGAGTGAGTGGCTACAATGAGCAGTTCTTC.

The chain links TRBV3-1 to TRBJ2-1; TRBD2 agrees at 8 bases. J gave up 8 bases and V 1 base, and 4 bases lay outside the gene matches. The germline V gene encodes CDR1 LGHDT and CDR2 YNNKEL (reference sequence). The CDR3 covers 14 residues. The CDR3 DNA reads TGTGCCAGCAGCCAAGGGAGCGGGAGTGATGAGCAGTTCTTC. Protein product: CASSQGSGSDEQFF.

CDR3 bases: TGTGCCAGCAGCGCCGGAGGGAATGCGGGAGGCTACCAAGAGACCCAGTACTTC. Its protein product is CASSAGGNAGGYQETQYF. The chain is built from TRBV11-2 and TRBJ2-5; the match to TRBD2 covers 8 bases. J lost 0 bases, V lost 5 bases, and 14 bases had no gene match. This CDR3 is built from 18 residues. CDR1 is SGHAT and CDR2 is FQNNGV in the germline V gene.

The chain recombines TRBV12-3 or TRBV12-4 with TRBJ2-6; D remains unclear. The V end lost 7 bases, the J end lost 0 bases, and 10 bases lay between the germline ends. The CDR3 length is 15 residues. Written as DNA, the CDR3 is TGTGCCAGCACCCGCGCCGACTCTGGGGCCAACGTCCTGACTTTC. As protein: CASTRADSGANVLTF.

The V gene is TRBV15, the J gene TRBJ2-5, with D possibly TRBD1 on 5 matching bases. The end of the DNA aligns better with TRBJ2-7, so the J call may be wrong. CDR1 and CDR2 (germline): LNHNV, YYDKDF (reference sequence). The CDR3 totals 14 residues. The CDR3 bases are TGTGCCACCCAGCTTGGGGCCGAAGACTACGAGCAGTACTTC. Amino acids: CATQLGAEDYEQYF.

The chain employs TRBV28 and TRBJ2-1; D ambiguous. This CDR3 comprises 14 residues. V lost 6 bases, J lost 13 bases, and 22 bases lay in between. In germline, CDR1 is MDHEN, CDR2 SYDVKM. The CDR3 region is CASSADLWMETQFF. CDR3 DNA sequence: TGTGCCAGCAGCGCCGACCTATGGATGGAGACCCAGTTCTTC.

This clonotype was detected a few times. In DNA, the CDR3 is TGTGCCAGCAGCTTAACAGGAAATAATTCACCCCTCCACTTT. It specifies CASSLTGNNSPLHF. This chain connects TRBV7-3 to TRBJ1-6, with D hard to call. Between the trimmed V and J ends, which lost 0 bases and 5 bases, there was a span of 5 bases. Germline CDR1 is SGHTA and CDR2 is FQGTGA. This CDR3 contains 14 residues.

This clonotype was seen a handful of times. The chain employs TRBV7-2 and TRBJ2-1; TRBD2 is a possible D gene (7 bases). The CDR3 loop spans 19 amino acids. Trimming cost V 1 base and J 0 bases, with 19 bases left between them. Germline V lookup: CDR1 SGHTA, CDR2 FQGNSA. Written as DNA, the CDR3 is TGTGCCAGCAGCTTAGGTTCCCTGGCGGGGGCCAGCTCCTACAATGAGCAGTTCTTC. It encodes CASSLGSLAGASSYNEQFF.

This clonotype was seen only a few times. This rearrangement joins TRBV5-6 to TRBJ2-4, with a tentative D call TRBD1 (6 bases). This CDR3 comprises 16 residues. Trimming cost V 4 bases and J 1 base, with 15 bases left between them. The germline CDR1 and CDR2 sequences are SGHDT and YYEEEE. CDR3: CASSVWTENAKNIQYF. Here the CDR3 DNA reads TGTGCCAGCAGCGTATGGACAGAGAACGCCAAAAACATTCAGTACTTC.

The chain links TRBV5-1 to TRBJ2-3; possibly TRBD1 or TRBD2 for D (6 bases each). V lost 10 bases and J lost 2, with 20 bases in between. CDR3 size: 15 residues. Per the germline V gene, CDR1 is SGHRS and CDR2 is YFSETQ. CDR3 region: CAGSSGDTYTDTQYF. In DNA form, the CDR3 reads TGCGCCGGTTCATCGGGGGACACCTACACAGATACGCAGTATTTT.

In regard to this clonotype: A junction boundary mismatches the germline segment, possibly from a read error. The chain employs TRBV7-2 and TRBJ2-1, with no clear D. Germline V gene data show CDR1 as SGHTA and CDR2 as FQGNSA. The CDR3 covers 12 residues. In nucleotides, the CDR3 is TGCGCCAGCAGTGACCGGGTCAATGAGCAGTTCTTC. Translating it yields CASSDRVNEQFF.

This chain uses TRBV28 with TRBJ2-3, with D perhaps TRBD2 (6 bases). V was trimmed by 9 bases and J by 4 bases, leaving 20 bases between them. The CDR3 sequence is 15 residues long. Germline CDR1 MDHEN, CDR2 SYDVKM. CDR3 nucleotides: TGTGCCAGTTTGGGAGGTAGCGGAAGGGCAGATACGCAGTATTTT. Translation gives CASLGGSGRADTQYF.